These 32 T cell receptor beta chains were sequenced from one sample in a study of CD8 T cells in Susac syndrome. After extraction with the RNeasy kit, roughly 0.5 to 1 ug of the RNA was reverse transcribed using random hexamers. TCRdb called the immunoSEQ multiplex PCR reads again in MiXCR, with one record for every CDR3 protein. Here the sample spans 100,000 to 150,000 distinct CDR3 sequences, about 93% being singletons. The sequenced material came from CD8+ T cells from PBMCs. The origin of the receptors is a human donor with Susac syndrome.

V gene TRBV12-3 or TRBV12-4 combines with J gene TRBJ1-2, with D maybe TRBD1 (5 bases). With 3 bases removed from V and 4 bases from J, the gap between germline ends came to 12 bases. CDR3 length: 14 amino acids. The CDR3, as DNA: TGTGCCAGCAGTTTGGGAGATGACAGCTATGGCTACACCTTC. Protein: CASSLGDDSYGYTF.

This chain connects TRBV15 to TRBJ2-3; TRBD2 is a possible D gene (6 bases). The CDR3 runs 18 residues. The V end was cut by 0 bases, the J end by 3 bases, with 19 bases between. Germline V gene data show CDR1 as LNHNV and CDR2 as YYDKDF (reference sequence). The CDR3 sequence: CATSRDRSEEGWTDTQYF. In DNA, the CDR3 is TGTGCCACCAGCAGAGATAGGTCGGAGGAGGGGTGGACAGATACGCAGTATTTT.

The genes are TRBV30 and TRBJ2-3; 7 bases agree with TRBD2. Losses at the gene ends were 4 bases for V and 2 bases for J; bases not matched to a gene: 9. Germline V gene lookup returns CDR1 GTSNPN and CDR2 SVGIG (reference sequence). CDR3 length: 15 residues. This CDR3 is CAWNLLAPNTDTQYF. The CDR3 DNA reads as TGTGCCTGGAACCTACTAGCGCCGAACACAGATACGCAGTATTTT.

This chain links TRBV6-5 with TRBJ1-1, with D possibly TRBD1 on 5 matching bases. V gave up 4 bases and J gave up 6 bases, with 15 bases separating them. The CDR3 extends over 14 amino acids. The germline gives CDR1 MNHEY, CDR2 SVGAGI. This CDR3 reads CASSSGGEFAEAFF. CDR3 sequence (DNA): TGTGCCAGCAGTTCGGGGGGGGAGTTTGCTGAAGCTTTCTTT.

The chain employs TRBV20-1 and TRBJ2-5, with D possibly TRBD2 on 5 matching bases. Trimming cost V 2 bases and J 5 bases, with 15 bases left between them. Germline V gene lookup returns CDR1 DFQATT and CDR2 SNEGSKA (reference sequence). The CDR3 length is 14 residues. The CDR3 DNA follows: TGCAGTGCTAGACTCACCGGCTGGGAGGAGACCCAGTACTTC. The encoded protein is CSARLTGWEETQYF.

The chain couples TRBV5-4 to TRBJ2-7, with 7 bases lining up with TRBD2. The CDR3 contains 13 residues. Germline V CDR1 and CDR2: SGHNT, YYREEE (reference sequence). V gave up 2 bases and J gave up 6 bases; unmatched junction bases: 5. The CDR3: CASSFESGGEQYF. The DNA of the CDR3 is TGTGCCAGCAGCTTTGAATCGGGAGGCGAGCAGTACTTC.

The V call is TRBV6-1, the J call TRBJ1-1; D is ambiguous. The CDR3 is 11 amino acids. Deletions cut 8 bases from V and 2 bases from J, with 6 bases between. CDR1 and CDR2 from the germline V gene are MNHNS and SASEGT. The CDR3 reads CASLFNTEAFF. The CDR3 DNA follows: TGTGCCAGCTTATTTAACACTGAAGCTTTCTTT.

The rearrangement joins TRBV30 to TRBJ2-1; 7 bases are a match to TRBD2. J gave up 9 bases and V 4 bases, and 9 bases lay outside the gene matches. The CDR3 consists of 13 residues. Germline-derived CDR1 and CDR2 are GTSNPN and SVGIG (reference sequence). For the CDR3, the DNA is TGTGCCTGGACGGCGGCGGGGGTTGGTGAGCAGTTCTTC. It specifies CAWTAAGVGEQFF.

CDR3 nucleotide sequence: TGTGCCAGCAGGACTCTAGCGGGAGGGGATGAGCAGTTCTTC. This sequence encodes CASRTLAGGDEQFF. J is TRBJ2-1 and V is TRBV12-3 or TRBV12-4; TRBD2 matches 12 bases. The CDR3 contains 14 residues. V gave up 6 bases and J gave up 8 bases; unmatched junction bases: 5.

This clonotype was detected only once. The rearrangement links TRBV2 to TRBJ2-7; 13 positions match TRBD2. The CDR3 totals 15 residues. V trimming: 6 bases; J trimming: 2 bases; junction bases outside the gene matches: 4. Germline-derived CDR1 and CDR2 are SNHLY and FYNNEI. The CDR3 here is CASSPGLAGAYEQYF. CDR3 nucleotides: TGTGCCAGCAGCCCCGGACTAGCGGGAGCCTACGAGCAGTACTTC.

The chain combines TRBV25-1 with TRBJ2-5; 8 bases align to TRBD2. The ends lost 1 base at V and 1 base at J; junction bases unmatched: 5. CDR1 MGHDK and CDR2 SYGVNS come from the germline V gene. This CDR3 spans 16 amino acids. For the CDR3, the DNA is TGTGCCAGCAGTGAATCCCCAACTAGCGGCCAAGAGACCCAGTACTTC. This translates into CASSESPTSGQETQYF.

This clonotype was seen a single time. The chain uses TRBV19 and TRBJ2-1; D is undetermined. Between the trimmed V and J ends, which lost 4 bases and 5 bases, there was a span of 3 bases. The CDR3 has 11 amino acids. The germline V gene has CDR1 LNHDA and CDR2 SQIVND (reference sequence). The CDR3 is CASSNHNEQFF. In nucleotides, the CDR3 is TGTGCCAGTAGTAACCACAATGAGCAGTTCTTC.

The genes are TRBV30 and TRBJ1-1; D not resolved. V lost 0 bases to trimming and J lost 2 bases, with 7 bases between them. CDR1 is GTSNPN, CDR2 SVGIG, per germline (reference sequence). The CDR3 loop spans 13 amino acids. The CDR3 sequence: CAWSVSANTEAFF. The CDR3 DNA sequence: TGTGCCTGGAGTGTCTCAGCAAACACTGAAGCTTTCTTT.

This clonotype showed up just once. The chain couples TRBV27 to TRBJ1-1; 9 bases are a match to TRBD1. CDR1 MNHEY and CDR2 SMNVEV come from the germline V gene (reference sequence). There are 14 residues in the CDR3. Trimming removed 2 bases from V and 5 bases from J; junction bases left unmatched: 3. The CDR3 protein is CASSLGTGHTEAFF. The CDR3 nucleotides are TGTGCCAGCAGTTTAGGGACAGGGCATACTGAAGCTTTCTTT.

This chain links TRBV14 with TRBJ2-1; D unclear. The CDR3 length is 12 residues. The V and J ends lost 4 bases and 10 bases respectively, with 11 bases between them. CDR1 and CDR2 from the germline V gene are SGHDN and FVKESK. The CDR3 loop reads CASSPHSAEQFF. DNA of the CDR3: TGTGCCAGCAGCCCCCACTCGGCAGAGCAGTTCTTC.

The chain employs TRBV6-2 or TRBV6-3 and TRBJ2-1; D is unclear. The length of the CDR3 is 14 residues. Deletions cut 5 bases from V and 10 bases from J, with 18 bases between. Germline CDR1 and CDR2: MNHEY and SVGEGT. The CDR3, as DNA: TGTGCCAGCAGTAGACCCTTGGGCCAGATAGAGCAGTTCTTC. Its protein product is CASSRPLGQIEQFF.

This clonotype is a singleton in its sample. The V and J genes are TRBV29-1 and TRBJ2-3, with D perhaps assigned TRBD1 or TRBD2 (5 bases each). The CDR3 is 14 amino acids. Germline assignment: CDR1 SQVTM and CDR2 ANQGSEA. Trimming cost V 6 bases and J 6 bases, with 19 bases left between them. DNA for the CDR3: TGCAGCGTAGCCCCGGGACCGACTGGCGATACGCAGTATTTT. This translates into CSVAPGPTGDTQYF.

The chain employs TRBV25-1 and TRBJ2-5; tentatively, D is TRBD1 (5 bases). The CDR3 runs to 16 residues. Trimming stripped 1 base from V and 4 bases from J, with 16 bases between. The germline V gene has CDR1 MGHDK and CDR2 SYGVNS. CDR3 DNA: TGTGCCAGCAGTGAATTTGTTGGTCCAGGGCGAGAGACCCAGTACTTC. This gives the protein CASSEFVGPGRETQYF. The full variable domain, its missing parts supplied by reference TRBV25-1 and TRBJ2-5, is EADIYQTPRYLVIGTGKKITLECSQTMGHDKMYWYQQDPGMELHLIHYSYGVNSTEKGDLSSESTVSRIRTEHFPLTLESARPSHTSQYLCASSEFVGPGRETQYFGPGTRLLVL.

The chain couples TRBV7-9 to TRBJ1-5; D call uncertain. Germline V lookup: CDR1 SEHNR, CDR2 FQNEAQ (reference sequence). This CDR3 contains 14 residues. The ends were cut back, 4 bases at V and 6 bases at J, with 13 bases in the middle. CDR3: CASSSQLAGQPQHF. The CDR3 bases are TGTGCCAGCAGCTCCCAGCTCGCCGGTCAGCCCCAGCATTTT.

V is TRBV12-3 or TRBV12-4 and J is TRBJ1-2; 9 positions agree with TRBD1. The V and J ends lost 4 bases and 4 bases, in that order; junction bases with no gene match: 7. This CDR3 has 15 residues. In DNA, the CDR3 is TGTGCCAGCAGTTCCCAGACAGGGGGAGGCTATGGCTACACCTTC. The encoded protein is CASSSQTGGGYGYTF.

This chain links TRBV29-1 with TRBJ1-2; no definite D call. This CDR3 has 12 amino acids. Trimming took off 3 bases at V and 7 bases at J, with 12 bases between the two ends. Germline values: CDR1 SQVTM, CDR2 ANQGSEA. This chain's CDR3 is CSVDGYERGYTF. CDR3 DNA: TGCAGCGTTGACGGCTACGAACGTGGCTACACCTTC.

This chain links TRBV11-3 with TRBJ2-7; no reliable D call. The CDR3 is made up of 13 amino acids. The germline V gene encodes CDR1 SGHNT and CDR2 YENEEA. Trimming stripped 5 bases from V and 4 bases from J, with 12 bases between. The CDR3 DNA reads TGTGCCAGCAGCGATGGCGGTGGGTACGAGCAGTACTTC. Translating it yields CASSDGGGYEQYF. The full variable domain, in which reference TRBV11-3 and TRBJ2-7 provide the parts outside the CDR3, is EAGVVQSPRYKIIEKKQPVAFWCNPISGHNTLYWYLQNLGQGPELLIRYENEEAVDDSQLPKDRFSAERLKGVDSTLKIQPAELGDSAVYLCASSDGGGYEQYFGPGTRLTVT.

J is TRBJ2-3 and V is TRBV30; 7 nucleotides agree with TRBD2. Germline CDR1 GTSNPN, CDR2 SVGIG (reference sequence). This CDR3 spans 14 amino acids. J lost 6 bases, V lost 3 bases, and 9 bases had no gene match. The CDR3 here is CAWSNMGGFDTQYF. The DNA of the CDR3 is TGTGCCTGGAGCAACATGGGGGGGTTTGATACGCAGTATTTT. The whole variable domain, remainder taken from reference TRBV30 and TRBJ2-3, is SQTIHQWPATLVQPVGSPLSLECTVEGTSNPNLYWYRQAAGRGLQLLFYSVGIGQISSEVPQNLSASRPQDRQFILSSKKLLLSDSGFYLCAWSNMGGFDTQYFGPGTRLTVL.

V is TRBV5-6 and J is TRBJ2-7, with D perhaps TRBD2 (5 bases). This CDR3 is 13 amino acids long. Germline assignment: CDR1 SGHDT and CDR2 YYEEEE. Trimming removed 4 bases from V and 2 bases from J, with 10 bases in between. The CDR3 is CASSTGIPYEQYF. The CDR3 nucleotides are TGTGCCAGCAGCACGGGAATCCCCTACGAGCAGTACTTC.

This clonotype was detected only once. The rearrangement links TRBV27 to TRBJ1-2; 7 bases are shared with TRBD1. V was pared by 5 bases and J by 3 bases, with 9 bases of the junction left unmatched. The CDR3 spans 15 residues. From germline, CDR1 is MNHEY and CDR2 SMNVEV (reference sequence). CDR3: CASSSRQGLDYGYTF. The CDR3 region has the DNA TGTGCCAGCAGTAGCAGACAGGGCCTTGACTATGGCTACACCTTC.

The chain combines TRBV5-8 with TRBJ2-3; 11 nucleotides line up with TRBD2. The CDR3 is 15 residues long. V lost 0 bases and J lost 5; bases outside the gene matches: 2. Germline CDR1 and CDR2: SGHTS and YDEGEE. CDR3 sequence (DNA): TGTGCCAGCAGCTTGGAACTAGCGGGAGAAGATACGCAGTATTTT. Protein product: CASSLELAGEDTQYF.

The CDR3 coding sequence is TGTGCCAGCGGGGGACTAGCGGGGACCAATTCCTACAATGAGCAGTTCTTC. It specifies CASGGLAGTNSYNEQFF. The rearrangement joins TRBV2 to TRBJ2-1; 13 nucleotides align to TRBD2. The CDR3 covers 17 residues. Germline CDR1 reads SNHLY; CDR2 reads FYNNEI. V dropped 8 bases and J dropped 1; count of bases not matched to a gene: 8.

The chain carries TRBV25-1 and TRBJ1-1; TRBD1 agrees at 7 bases. V lost 7 bases, J lost 4 bases, and 12 bases stayed unmatched. Germline V gene data show CDR1 as MGHDK and CDR2 as SYGVNS. The CDR3 is 15 residues long. DNA for the CDR3: TGTGCCAGCATCCCAAACAGGGGTCAGACCACTGAAGCTTTCTTT. It translates to CASIPNRGQTTEAFF.

The V gene is TRBV12-3 or TRBV12-4, the J gene TRBJ1-4; the match to TRBD1 covers 10 bases. The CDR3 is 14 residues long. V gave up 7 bases and J gave up 8 bases; unmatched junction bases: 7. The CDR3 sequence: CASNRDRGQEKLFF. CDR3 nucleotides: TGTGCCAGCAACCGGGACAGGGGACAAGAAAAACTGTTTTTT.

This chain uses TRBV30 with TRBJ2-1; TRBD2 agrees at 7 bases. V lost 0 bases and J lost 2; bases outside the gene matches: 4. Germline CDR1 and CDR2: GTSNPN and SVGIG (reference sequence). The CDR3 totals 15 residues. In DNA form, the CDR3 reads TGTGCCTGGAGTGTAATCGGACTAGCCTACAATGAGCAGTTCTTC. It specifies CAWSVIGLAYNEQFF.

The chain links TRBV28 to TRBJ1-1; 8 nucleotides match TRBD1. The CDR3 consists of 14 residues. J was trimmed by 3 bases and V by 6 bases; bases with no gene match: 6. CDR1 is MDHEN, CDR2 SYDVKM, per germline. Written as DNA, the CDR3 is TGTGCCAGCAGGACAGGGGTCGGGGACACTGAAGCTTTCTTT. The encoded protein is CASRTGVGDTEAFF.

This chain connects TRBV27 to TRBJ2-1, with 8 nucleotides matching TRBD1. From germline, CDR1 is MNHEY and CDR2 SMNVEV (reference sequence). The CDR3 is 13 amino acids. V lost 4 bases to trimming and J lost 7 bases; unmatched junction nucleotides: 3. The chain's CDR3 is CASSSDRGNEQFF. The CDR3 region has the DNA TGTGCCAGCAGTTCAGACAGGGGTAATGAGCAGTTCTTC.